The clone carrying this T cell receptor (beta chain) has ten or more counts. This sample was taken from a study of regulatory T cells in long-lasting Graves disease. According to the study, TCR beta libraries were built with iRepertoire HTBI primers and CDR3-region Arm-PCR. A single record per CDR3 protein comes from TCRdb applying MiXCR to the multiplex PCR reads. The sample holds fewer than 400,000 distinct CDR3 sequences; 15% to 20% are singletons and the top ten take less than 40%. Time point here: newly diagnosed GD, antithyroid drugs for less than 3 months. PBMC RNA served as the TCR library source. The CDR3 length is 12 residues. Germline values: CDR1 KGHDR, CDR2 SFDVKD. The V end was cut by 9 bases, the J end by 3 bases, with 10 bases between.

The J gene is TRBJ1-2, the V gene TRBV24-1; D is unresolved. Here the sequenced sample was peripheral blood mononuclear cells (PBMCs), taken at new diagnosis, from a patient treated with antithyroid drugs. The source is a female donor with Graves disease. CDR3 nucleotide sequence: TGTGCCACCCCCCCGGGAGACTATGGCTACACCTTC. Residues: CATPPGDYGYTF.